Reported below is one T cell receptor (beta chain). Its antigen remains unidentified. These data come from a study of radiation and T cells in renal cell carcinoma. Study findings and constraints: Irradiated tumors had higher TCR clonality than control tumors.

Treatment denoted: 15 Gy SBRT to primary tumor, nephrectomy 4 weeks later. Produced via immunoSEQ multiplex PCR; TCRdb's table is partial and in-frame only. This table has 10,000 to 15,000 clones, roughly a third appearing once. With 4 bases removed from V and 3 bases from J, the gap between germline ends came to 12 bases. Per the germline V gene, CDR1 is SGHDN and CDR2 is FVKESK. The CDR3 is 14 residues long. This sequence was found in a man aged 55-75 years with renal cell carcinoma. The sequencing used tumor tissue, collected from a patient whose treatment included radiotherapy and nephrectomy. The chain joins TRBV14 to TRBJ1-2; D is unclear. DNA of the CDR3: TGTGCCAGCAGCCGACCCGGGCCGCACTATGGCTACACCTTC. Protein sequence: CASSRPGPHYGYTF.